The 30 T cell receptor beta chains given below trace back to one sample, sequenced in a study of identical twins. TCRdb ran MiXCR on the 5' RACE reads and lists one entry per CDR3 protein. The sample comprises 500,000 or so distinct CDR3 sequences, 14% of which are singletons, and 0.4% to 0.55% rests with the top ten. These data were also filed under a second study, of yellow fever vaccine responses in identical twins.

What was sequenced was CD4+ T cells sorted from blood. All receptors come from a young woman in good health.

The chain has TRBV3-1 and TRBJ1-5, with D possibly matching TRBD1 (5 bases). Trimming took off 0 bases at V and 4 bases at J, with 10 bases between the two ends. CDR3 length: 15 residues. Per the germline V gene, CDR1 is LGHDT and CDR2 is YNNKEL (reference sequence). CDR3 loop: CASSQEQGENQPQHF. For the CDR3, the DNA is TGTGCCAGCAGCCAAGAGCAGGGCGAAAATCAGCCCCAGCATTTT.

The genes are TRBV6-1 and TRBJ1-6, with TRBD1 identical over 7 bases. V was clipped by 7 bases and J by 0 bases; unmatched bases: 12. The CDR3 extends over 18 amino acids. Per germline, CDR1 MNHNS and CDR2 SASEGT. The CDR3 spells CASNPTGTSSSYNSPLHF. CDR3 coding DNA: TGTGCCAGCAATCCGACAGGGACTTCTAGCTCCTATAATTCACCCCTCCACTTT.

This clonotype is a singleton in its sample. The V call is TRBV19, the J call TRBJ2-7, with 9 bases fitting TRBD2. The CDR3 is 15 amino acids. Germline assignment: CDR1 LNHDA and CDR2 SQIVND (reference sequence). The V segment lost 8 bases and the J segment 2 bases; nucleotides outside the gene matches: 10. CDR3 residues: CASGDSSGRTYEQYF. The DNA for the CDR3 is TGTGCCAGTGGGGATTCAAGCGGGAGGACCTACGAGCAGTACTTC.

The chain has TRBV6-2 or TRBV6-3 and TRBJ2-3; TRBD2 is a possible D gene (5 bases). Trimming took 2 bases from V and 3 from J, leaving 12 bases between them. Germline V lookup: CDR1 MNHEY, CDR2 SVGEGT. CDR3 length: 15 amino acids. CDR3 sequence: CASSYPSGWTDTQYF. CDR3 in DNA: TGTGCCAGCAGTTACCCCAGCGGATGGACAGATACGCAGTATTTT.

This clonotype was seen a handful of times. The chain recombines TRBV18 with TRBJ2-4, with D hard to call. CDR3 length equals 15 residues. V lost 3 bases and J 7 bases, leaving 16 bases between the germline ends. Germline values: CDR1 KGHSH, CDR2 LQKENI. This CDR3 reads CASSPMTALTNIQYF. CDR3 sequence (DNA): TGTGCCAGCTCACCGATGACCGCCTTAACCAACATTCAGTACTTC.

This clonotype was found many times. The chain links TRBV6-5 to TRBJ1-2, with D possibly being TRBD1 (5 bases). There are 15 residues in the CDR3. The V gene lost 4 bases and the J gene lost 6 bases, with 18 bases spanning the gap. The V gene's germline CDR1 is MNHEY and CDR2 SVGAGI. The CDR3 protein is CASSLRQMRKDGYTF. CDR3 nucleotide sequence: TGTGCCAGCAGTTTGAGACAGATGCGAAAGGATGGCTACACCTTC.

The chain is built from TRBV6-7 and TRBJ2-4; D is unclear. TRBV6-7 is labeled an ORF, and its function is uncertain. The ends were cut back, 5 bases at V and 2 bases at J, with 10 bases in the middle. The CDR3 spans 14 residues. The CDR3 nucleotides are TGTGCCAGCAGTCGACTCCAACCCAAAAACATTCAGTACTTC. This codes for CASSRLQPKNIQYF.

This clonotype was seen ten or more times. The chain links TRBV5-1 to TRBJ2-2; D is unclear. Germline CDR1 is SGHRS and CDR2 is YFSETQ. The CDR3 has 14 amino acids. V dropped 1 base and J dropped 5 bases, with 9 bases sitting between them. The CDR3 DNA reads as TGCGCCAGCAGCTTGAGTCTCAAAACCGGGGAGCTGTTTTTT. It translates to CASSLSLKTGELFF.

Only a few counts were recorded for this clonotype. The V call is TRBV7-2, the J call TRBJ1-1; D is unclear. The CDR3 runs 14 residues. Germline V lookup: CDR1 SGHTA, CDR2 FQGNSA. Trimming cost V 1 base and J 3 bases, with 9 bases left between them. The CDR3: CASSLGYGYTEAFF. CDR3 DNA: TGTGCCAGCAGCTTAGGTTATGGGTACACTGAAGCTTTCTTT.

This chain connects TRBV10-3 to TRBJ2-7, with 8 positions matching TRBD1. Germline CDR1 ENHRY, CDR2 SYGVKD. The length of the CDR3 is 14 residues. V shed 4 bases, J shed 2 bases, and the junction held 4 bases outside the gene matches. The CDR3 region has the DNA TGTGCCATCAGTGTCGGGACAGGTACCTACGAGCAGTACTTC. Protein product: CAISVGTGTYEQYF.

The chain couples TRBV7-9 to TRBJ2-3; 11 bases line up with TRBD2. Germline CDR1 is SEHNR and CDR2 is FQNEAQ (reference sequence). The CDR3 is 15 residues long. The V gene end was trimmed by 5 bases and the J gene end by 3 bases; junction bases not matched to a gene: 4. CDR3 region: CASSARTSGTDTQYF. The CDR3 nucleotides are TGTGCCAGCAGCGCCAGGACTAGCGGGACAGATACGCAGTATTTT.

This clonotype was observed a handful of times. The rearrangement links TRBV3-1 to TRBJ2-2, with 8 bases fitting TRBD2. Trimming cost V 5 bases and J 1 base; bases outside gene matches: 3. This CDR3 is built from 15 residues. Germline V gene data show CDR1 as LGHDT and CDR2 as YNNKEL (reference sequence). CDR3 in DNA: TGTGCCAGCAGCAAAAGCGGGGGGAACACCGGGGAGCTGTTTTTT. Amino acid sequence: CASSKSGGNTGELFF.

This clonotype was found a few times. This sequence joins TRBV11-1 and TRBJ2-4; tentatively, D is TRBD1 (6 bases). The CDR3 is made up of 18 amino acids. Between the trimmed V and J ends, which lost 4 bases and 2 bases, there was a span of 21 bases. Germline values: CDR1 SGHAT, CDR2 FQDESV (reference sequence). CDR3 sequence reads: CASSWENRVMGSKNIQYF. In nucleotides, the CDR3 is TGTGCCAGCAGCTGGGAGAACAGGGTGATGGGATCCAAAAACATTCAGTACTTC.

J is TRBJ2-3 and V is TRBV5-6; D might be TRBD2 (5 bases). V lost 2 bases to trimming and J lost 5 bases, with 15 bases between them. Germline V CDR1 and CDR2: SGHDT, YYEEEE. CDR3 length equals 15 residues. The CDR3 nucleotides read TGTGCCAGCAGCTTTAAGGTGCTAGCCGGAGATACGCAGTATTTT. It specifies CASSFKVLAGDTQYF.

This clonotype occurred many times. The chain carries TRBV29-1 and TRBJ2-2; perhaps TRBD1 as D (6 bases). Trimming stripped 4 bases from V and 6 bases from J, with 12 bases between. Germline assignment: CDR1 SQVTM and CDR2 ANQGSEA. The CDR3 has 13 amino acids. For the CDR3, the DNA is TGCAGCGTTGGTTACAGGGTGGCCGGGGAGCTGTTTTTT. Translation gives CSVGYRVAGELFF.

V and J are TRBV11-1 and TRBJ2-3; D is ambiguous. Per germline, CDR1 SGHAT and CDR2 FQDESV (reference sequence). V lost 6 bases to trimming and J lost 0 bases, with 22 bases between them. This CDR3 comprises 18 residues. The CDR3 nucleotides read TGTGCCAGCAGTTATAGACGTGTCCGCGATCAAAGCACAGATACGCAGTATTTT. Its protein product is CASSYRRVRDQSTDTQYF.

The V call is TRBV3-1, the J call TRBJ2-1, with D perhaps matching TRBD1 (5 bases). Germline-derived CDR1 and CDR2 are LGHDT and YNNKEL (reference sequence). CDR3 length equals 12 residues. Trimming pared 3 bases from V and 12 bases from J, leaving 12 bases between. The CDR3 loop is CASSHRGRGQFF. In DNA, the CDR3 is TGTGCCAGCAGCCATAGGGGTCGCGGGCAGTTCTTC.

Only a few counts were recorded for this clonotype. The chain recombines TRBV7-9 with TRBJ2-1, with TRBD1 matching 7 bases. Germline trimming cut 5 bases from V and 6 bases from J; bases unmatched to any gene: 10. Per the germline V gene, CDR1 is SEHNR and CDR2 is FQNEAQ (reference sequence). This CDR3 region has 15 residues. The CDR3 spells CASSRGQARVNEQFF. In DNA form, the CDR3 reads TGTGCCAGCAGCCGAGGACAGGCCAGGGTCAATGAGCAGTTCTTC.

This clonotype was picked up one time. Just one base apart from a much larger clone, this may be a read error. The genes are TRBV9 and TRBJ2-2; D is unclear. In germline, CDR1 is SGDLS, CDR2 YYNGEE. The CDR3 loop spans 14 amino acids. This chain's CDR3 is CASSVVEGTWELFF. The CDR3 DNA follows: TGTGCCAGCAGCGTAGTAGAAGGCACCTGGGAGCTGTTTTTT.

The V gene is TRBV6-5, the J gene TRBJ2-5; 10 bases align to TRBD2. The CDR3 runs to 17 residues. The V gene's germline CDR1 is MNHEY and CDR2 SVGAGI. Trimming cost V 1 base and J 2 bases; bases outside gene matches: 7. The CDR3 DNA reads TGTGCCAGCAGTTACTTTCTAGCGGGAGACAATCAAGAGACCCAGTACTTC. It specifies CASSYFLAGDNQETQYF.

This clonotype was recorded a few times. The chain couples TRBV18 to TRBJ2-1; 9 bases align to TRBD1. V lost 5 bases, J lost 4 bases, and 6 bases stayed unmatched. Germline V gene lookup returns CDR1 KGHSH and CDR2 LQKENI. The CDR3 loop spans 15 amino acids. DNA of the CDR3: TGTGCCAGCTCAGCACAGGGGGCCCTTTACAATGAGCAGTTCTTC. Protein sequence: CASSAQGALYNEQFF.

This clonotype has more than one count but fewer than ten. The chain couples TRBV5-1 to TRBJ2-3; no firm D call. Germline V gene sequence: CDR1 SGHRS, CDR2 YFSETQ. The CDR3 runs to 12 residues. V was trimmed by 5 bases and J by 4 bases, leaving 8 bases between them. CDR3: CASSMIADTQYF. CDR3 sequence (DNA): TGCGCCAGCAGTATGATCGCAGATACGCAGTATTTT.

The chain couples TRBV20-1 to TRBJ1-1; 7 positions agree with TRBD1. V gave up 1 base and J gave up 8 bases; unmatched junction bases: 13. This CDR3 is built from 15 residues. Germline CDR1 DFQATT, CDR2 SNEGSKA (reference sequence). The CDR3 protein is CSARGVITPGQEAFF. CDR3 in DNA: TGCAGTGCTAGAGGCGTTATAACTCCGGGACAGGAAGCTTTCTTT.

This clonotype was counted at least ten times. CDR3 in amino acids: CASSRLLAGRETQYF. The CDR3 nucleotides read TGTGCCAGCAGCCGACTTCTAGCGGGACGAGAGACCCAGTACTTC. This chain connects TRBV3-2 to TRBJ2-5; the D call TRBD2 from the table was never checked on the DNA. TRBV3-2 is a pseudogene segment. There are 15 residues in the CDR3.

The CDR3 spells CSAHTPSGGLADTQYF. DNA of the CDR3: TGCAGTGCTCACACCCCTAGCGGGGGTTTGGCAGATACGCAGTATTTT. V and J are TRBV20-1 and TRBJ2-3; 10 nucleotides line up with TRBD2. Germline CDR1 and CDR2: DFQATT and SNEGSKA (reference sequence). The CDR3 covers 16 residues. Germline trimming cut 5 bases from V and 4 bases from J; bases unmatched to any gene: 12.

This clonotype appeared a few times. V gene TRBV7-2 combines with J gene TRBJ2-7; D might be TRBD2 (5 bases). Germline V gives CDR1 SGHTA, CDR2 FQGNSA. Trimming took 3 bases from V and 1 from J, leaving 7 bases between them. This CDR3 region has 13 residues. The CDR3 here is CASSFGKSYEQYF. The CDR3 DNA reads as TGTGCCAGCAGCTTCGGGAAATCCTACGAGCAGTACTTC.

The chain joins TRBV7-6 to TRBJ2-1, with 9 bases lining up with TRBD2. The CDR3 length is 19 residues. V lost 1 base, J lost 7 bases, and 17 bases stayed unmatched. CDR1 SGHVS and CDR2 FNYEAQ come from the germline V gene. For the CDR3, the DNA is TGTGCCAGCAGCTTAGTCGGGGCTAGCGGGGCATCATTGGGGAATGAGCAGTTCTTC. The encoded protein is CASSLVGASGASLGNEQFF.

The DNA for the CDR3 is TGTGCCAGCACTACTGTACAGGCTAACTATGGCTACACCTTC. It translates to CASTTVQANYGYTF. The chain combines TRBV2 with TRBJ1-2, with D perhaps TRBD1 (5 bases). Per the germline V gene, CDR1 is SNHLY and CDR2 is FYNNEI. The germline V and J ends were trimmed by 7 bases and 0 bases, with 12 bases remaining between them. The CDR3 is 14 residues long.

This clonotype has only a few counts. CDR3 in DNA: TGCGCCAGCAGCTTGGCCACAGGGGGAGGCGAGCAGTACTTC. Translation gives CASSLATGGGEQYF. The V and J genes are TRBV5-1 and TRBJ2-7; TRBD1 matches 8 bases. The length of the CDR3 is 14 residues. With 0 bases clipped from V and 6 bases from J, the junction kept 5 bases outside the gene matches. Per germline, CDR1 SGHRS and CDR2 YFSETQ.

This chain links TRBV29-1 with TRBJ1-3; weak D call: TRBD1 (5 bases). Germline V lookup: CDR1 SQVTM, CDR2 ANQGSEA. The CDR3 covers 15 residues. The V gene lost 0 bases and the J gene lost 5 bases, with 14 bases spanning the gap. The DNA for the CDR3 is TGCAGCGTTGAAGATTGGATGGGGGGAAGAAACACCATATATTTT. Encoded protein: CSVEDWMGGRNTIYF.